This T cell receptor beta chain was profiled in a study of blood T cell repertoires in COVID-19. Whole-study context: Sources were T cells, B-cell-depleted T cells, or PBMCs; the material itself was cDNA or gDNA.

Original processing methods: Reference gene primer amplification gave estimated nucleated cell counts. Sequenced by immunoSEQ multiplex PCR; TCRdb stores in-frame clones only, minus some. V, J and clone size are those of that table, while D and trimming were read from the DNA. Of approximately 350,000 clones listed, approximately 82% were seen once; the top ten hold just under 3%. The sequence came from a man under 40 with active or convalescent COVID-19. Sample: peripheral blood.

The CDR3 coding sequence is TGTGCCAGCAGCCAAGTTCGAGGGATAGGTGGCTACACCTTC. Translating it yields CASSQVRGIGGYTF. V gene TRBV14 combines with J gene TRBJ1-2; no definite D call. The length of the CDR3 is 14 residues. CDR1 and CDR2 (germline): SGHDN, FVKESK. V lost 1 base and J 7 bases, leaving 13 bases between the germline ends.